Listed here are 30 T cell receptor beta chains from one sample, sequenced in a study of regulatory T cells in long-lasting Graves disease. As for time point: newly diagnosed GD, antithyroid drugs for less than 3 months. The TCR library was prepared using RNA isolated from PBMCs. Researchers made TCR beta libraries by using iRepertoire HTBI primers and running Arm-PCR on CDR3 regions. TCRdb passed the multiplex PCR reads through MiXCR, listing each CDR3 protein once. Of more than 400,000 distinct CDR3 sequences in the sample, roughly 16% were seen once. The data were also submitted as part of a second study, on T cells in Graves' hyperthyroidism and ophthalmopathy.

Here the sequenced sample was peripheral blood mononuclear cells (PBMCs), taken at new diagnosis, from a patient treated with antithyroid drugs. Receptors originate from a man aged 40-50 years with Graves disease.

This clonotype occurred a few times. The CDR3 loop is CSAQQGAEQPQHF. The CDR3 nucleotides read TGCAGTGCTCAACAGGGGGCCGAACAGCCCCAGCATTTT. The chain carries TRBV20-1 and TRBJ1-5; 9 bases match TRBD1. Germline V gives CDR1 DFQATT, CDR2 SNEGSKA (reference sequence). J gave up 7 bases and V 5 bases, and 6 bases lay outside the gene matches. This CDR3 comprises 13 residues.

This clonotype was seen repeatedly, ten times or more. The chain has TRBV12-3 or TRBV12-4 and TRBJ2-1, with TRBD1 matching 10 bases. The CDR3 runs to 16 residues. V lost 2 bases and J lost 4; bases outside the gene matches: 5. In DNA form, the CDR3 reads TGTGCCAGCAGTTTATATATGGGACAGGGGTACAATGAGCAGTTCTTC. Protein product: CASSLYMGQGYNEQFF.

The rearrangement links TRBV18 to TRBJ2-5; 9 bases are a match to TRBD2. The CDR3 sequence is 15 residues long. CDR1 is KGHSH and CDR2 is LQKENI in the germline V gene. V was pared by 1 base and J by 5 bases, with 5 bases of the junction left unmatched. The chain's CDR3 is CASSPLSGRGETQYF. DNA for the CDR3: TGTGCCAGCTCACCACTTAGCGGGAGAGGGGAGACCCAGTACTTC.

This clonotype came up many times. CDR3 nucleotide sequence: TGTGCCAGCAGCTTACCGGGGGACAACTACGAGCAGTACTTC. Its protein product is CASSLPGDNYEQYF. This sequence joins TRBV28 and TRBJ2-7, with D perhaps being TRBD1 or TRBD2 (6 bases each). The CDR3 is 14 residues long. Trimming stripped 6 bases from V and 3 bases from J, with 15 bases between. Germline CDR1 and CDR2: MDHEN and SYDVKM. Full variable domain (rest looked up from reference TRBV28 and TRBJ2-7): DVKVTQSSRYLVKRTGEKVFLECVQDMDHENMFWYRQDPGLGLRLIYFSYDVKMKEKGDIPEGYSVSREKKERFSLILESASTNQTSMYLCASSLPGDNYEQYFGPGTRLTVT.

V and J are TRBV6-1 and TRBJ1-6; a possible D gene is TRBD1 (6 bases). Trimming pared 8 bases from V and 2 bases from J, leaving 10 bases between. The CDR3 spans 14 residues. Germline V gives CDR1 MNHNS, CDR2 SASEGT. The CDR3 is CASADSTYNSPLHF. The CDR3 nucleotides read TGTGCCAGCGCGGACAGCACCTATAATTCACCCCTCCACTTT.

The J gene is TRBJ2-2, the V gene TRBV15; 9 bases map to TRBD1. Per the germline V gene, CDR1 is LNHNV and CDR2 is YYDKDF (reference sequence). This CDR3 is built from 16 residues. Trimming removed 2 bases from V and 5 bases from J; junction bases left unmatched: 6. The CDR3 DNA reads TGTGCCACCAGCAGACGGGACAGGGCAGGGACCGGGGAGCTGTTTTTT. This translates into CATSRRDRAGTGELFF.

The V call is TRBV6-2 or TRBV6-3, the J call TRBJ2-5; 9 positions match TRBD2. V shed 0 bases and J 2 bases; nucleotides not matched to a gene: 4. The CDR3 has 16 amino acids. Germline V gives CDR1 MNHEY, CDR2 SVGEGT. The CDR3 region is CASSYSTSGRQETQYF. The CDR3 coding sequence is TGTGCCAGCAGTTACTCGACCAGCGGGAGGCAAGAGACCCAGTACTTC.

The chain uses TRBV6-2 or TRBV6-3 and TRBJ2-4, with D maybe TRBD2 (6 bases). Looked up from germline, CDR1 is MNHEY and CDR2 is SVGEGT. Trimming removed 2 bases at V and 7 bases at J, with 6 bases between. The CDR3 has 12 amino acids. The CDR3 here is CASSYGGNIQYF. The CDR3 DNA reads as TGTGCCAGCAGTTACGGGGGGAACATTCAGTACTTC.

This clonotype was observed a few times. The DNA of the CDR3 is TGTGCCTGGGGCAGACAGGGCGGCGTCCAAGGGGATGGCTACACCTTC. Protein sequence: CAWGRQGGVQGDGYTF. V is TRBV30 and J is TRBJ1-2; 7 positions match TRBD1. The CDR3 totals 16 residues. The V gene's germline CDR1 is GTSNPN and CDR2 SVGIG (reference sequence). Trimming took 5 bases from V and 6 from J; bases not matched to a gene: 18.

This clonotype has a count of ten or more. The chain is built from TRBV6-1 and TRBJ1-2; weak D call: TRBD1 (5 bases). The length of the CDR3 is 13 residues. The germline CDR1 and CDR2 sequences are MNHNS and SASEGT. V dropped 2 bases and J dropped 8 bases, with 12 bases sitting between them. CDR3 sequence reads: CASSESQGDGYTF. CDR3 bases: TGTGCCAGCAGTGAATCCCAGGGCGACGGCTACACCTTC.

The CDR3 sequence: CASSPLAGDKGTDTQYF. DNA for the CDR3: TGTGCCAGCAGTCCACTAGCGGGAGATAAGGGCACAGATACGCAGTATTTT. The V gene is TRBV6-1, the J gene TRBJ2-3, with 11 bases matching TRBD2. The CDR3 has 17 residues. V was clipped by 5 bases and J by 1 base; unmatched bases: 8. From germline, CDR1 is MNHNS and CDR2 SASEGT.

This clonotype was recorded at least ten times. This rearrangement joins TRBV30 to TRBJ2-7; tentatively, D is TRBD1 or TRBD2 (5 bases each). Germline V lookup: CDR1 GTSNPN, CDR2 SVGIG (reference sequence). V was cut by 1 base and J by 0 bases, with 10 bases left in between. The CDR3 consists of 14 residues. The CDR3 here is CAWSDLGTSYEQYF. Written as DNA, the CDR3 is TGTGCCTGGAGTGACTTAGGGACCTCCTACGAGCAGTACTTC.

The chain uses TRBV3-1 and TRBJ1-1; D is ambiguous. Trimming removed 2 bases from V and 11 bases from J, with 12 bases in between. The CDR3 totals 12 residues. CDR1 is LGHDT, CDR2 YNNKEL, per germline (reference sequence). CDR3 region: CASSQWENGAFF. The CDR3 bases are TGTGCCAGCAGCCAATGGGAAAACGGGGCTTTCTTT.

V and J are TRBV19 and TRBJ1-5; D is ambiguous. V dropped 3 bases and J dropped 6 bases, with 6 bases sitting between them. From germline, CDR1 is LNHDA and CDR2 SQIVND (reference sequence). This CDR3 is built from 12 residues. The CDR3 DNA reads TGTGCCAGTAGTATTGGGAGTCAGCCCCAGCATTTT. Protein product: CASSIGSQPQHF.

At least ten counts were recorded for this clonotype. The chain combines TRBV5-1 with TRBJ2-1; 7 bases map to TRBD1. Germline V CDR1 and CDR2: SGHRS, YFSETQ. This CDR3 is built from 11 residues. V shed 5 bases and J 7 bases; nucleotides not matched to a gene: 0. The CDR3 DNA reads as TGCGCCAGCAGACAGGGGAATGAGCAGTTCTTC. This codes for CASRQGNEQFF.

To note about this clonotype: This likely reflects a read error, since a far larger clone is one base away. This chain joins TRBV7-9 and TRBJ2-1, with a weak D call TRBD1 (6 bases). CDR1 is SEHNR, CDR2 FQNEAQ, per germline (reference sequence). The CDR3 is 15 residues long. With 5 bases removed from V and 8 bases from J, the gap between germline ends came to 19 bases. The CDR3: CASSPRQAMYDEQFF. The CDR3 DNA reads TGTGCCAGCAGCCCTCGACAGGCTATGTACGATGAGCAGTTCTTC.

Note on this clonotype: A single base is all that separates this from a far larger clone, so a read error is likely. The V gene is TRBV12-3 or TRBV12-4, the J gene TRBJ2-1; 10 nucleotides line up with TRBD2. The J segment lost 10 bases and the V segment lost 6 bases, leaving 9 bases of the junction unmatched. The CDR3 is 14 residues long. The CDR3, as DNA: TGTGCCAGCAGCCCTAGCGGGAGCTCCTACGAGCAGTTCTTC. It encodes CASSPSGSSYEQFF.

For this clonotype: This may arise from a read error, as a much more abundant clone is one base away. The V gene is TRBV20-1, the J gene TRBJ2-5; 11 bases are shared with TRBD2. The CDR3 is 19 residues long. Germline V CDR1 and CDR2: DFQATT, SNEGSKA (reference sequence). CDR3 protein: CSAKFPLGTSGEYQEAQYF. The CDR3 coding sequence is TGCAGTGCTAAATTTCCCTTAGGGACTAGCGGAGAGTACCAAGAGGCCCAGTACTTC.

The chain joins TRBV10-3 to TRBJ2-3; D unclear. Trimming shortened V by 0 bases and J by 2 bases, and 9 bases separated the two germline ends. The CDR3 has 15 amino acids. From germline, CDR1 is ENHRY and CDR2 SYGVKD. In nucleotides, the CDR3 is TGTGCCATCAGTGAGTCGTCAGGTTTCACAGATACGCAGTATTTT. It yields the protein CAISESSGFTDTQYF.

This rearrangement joins TRBV28 to TRBJ2-7; D tentatively reads TRBD1 or TRBD2 (5 bases each). The germline CDR1 and CDR2 sequences are MDHEN and SYDVKM. The CDR3 contains 16 residues. V lost 5 bases and J 0 bases, leaving 17 bases between the germline ends. CDR3 DNA sequence: TGTGCCAGCAGTAAGGCCCTCGGGGCCAGCTCCTACGAGCAGTACTTC. Its protein is CASSKALGASSYEQYF. Drawing the rest from reference TRBV28 and TRBJ2-7, the complete variable domain is DVKVTQSSRYLVKRTGEKVFLECVQDMDHENMFWYRQDPGLGLRLIYFSYDVKMKEKGDIPEGYSVSREKKERFSLILESASTNQTSMYLCASSKALGASSYEQYFGPGTRLTVT.

With respect to this clonotype: This may be a read error, as it is one base from a much larger clone. The chain uses TRBV28 and TRBJ2-3; unclear D gene. CDR3 length: 14 residues. CDR1 is MDHEN and CDR2 is SYDVKM in the germline V gene. Trimming pared 7 bases from V and 6 bases from J, leaving 17 bases between. The CDR3 sequence is CASTRRASFDTQYF. CDR3 nucleotide sequence: TGTGCCAGCACAAGACGCGCTAGTTTCGATACGCAGTATTTT.

This clonotype appeared many times. One end of the junction is discordant with germline, which a read error may explain. This chain links TRBV30 with TRBJ1-1, with no clear D. Germline CDR1 is GTSNPN and CDR2 is SVGIG (reference sequence). This CDR3 is 12 amino acids long. Here the CDR3 DNA reads TGTGCCCGGAGTGACGTAGACACTGAAGCTTTCTTT. Translating it yields CARSDVDTEAFF.

This clonotype has at least ten counts. The chain joins TRBV9 to TRBJ2-7; D uncertain. Trimming removed 0 bases from V and 6 bases from J, with 13 bases in between. The CDR3 loop spans 14 amino acids. In germline, CDR1 is SGDLS, CDR2 YYNGEE. The CDR3 nucleotides read TGTGCCAGCAGCGTAGGAGGTAGTTCGGCCGAGCAGTACTTC. This codes for CASSVGGSSAEQYF.

Comment on this clonotype: In this CDR3 the conserved last residue, phenylalanine or tryptophan, is missing, so a read error is likely. The V call is TRBV3-1, the J call TRBJ2-1; 10 bases match TRBD1. This CDR3 is built from 14 residues. Germline CDR1 is LGHDT and CDR2 is YNNKEL (reference sequence). V shed 6 bases and J 4 bases; nucleotides not matched to a gene: 3. As DNA, the CDR3 is TGTGCCAGCAGAGGGACAGGGGCGTACAATGAGCAGTTCCTC. Amino acid sequence: CASRGTGAYNEQFL.

This clonotype was counted ten times or more. The rearrangement links TRBV6-1 to TRBJ2-1; 8 nucleotides line up with TRBD2. This CDR3 region has 14 residues. CDR1 is MNHNS, CDR2 SASEGT, per germline. V dropped 5 bases and J dropped 5; count of bases not matched to a gene: 5. Written as DNA, the CDR3 is TGTGCCAGCAGTCGAGGGACTAGTGACAATGAGCAGTTCTTC. This encodes CASSRGTSDNEQFF.

This clonotype was counted at least ten times. CDR3 residues: CASSSGTSVTYEQYF. In DNA, the CDR3 is TGTGCCAGCAGCTCCGGGACTAGCGTCACCTACGAGCAGTACTTC. The rearrangement joins TRBV27 to TRBJ2-7; 10 bases fit TRBD2. Trimming cost V 6 bases and J 2 bases; bases outside gene matches: 7. Per the germline V gene, CDR1 is MNHEY and CDR2 is SMNVEV (reference sequence). The CDR3 is 15 residues long.

J is TRBJ1-2 and V is TRBV7-9; perhaps TRBD1 as D (5 bases). Germline CDR1 and CDR2: SEHNR and FQNEAQ (reference sequence). The CDR3 consists of 15 residues. The V end was cut by 5 bases, the J end by 4 bases, with 17 bases between. CDR3 sequence (DNA): TGTGCCAGCAGCACCCTATCGGGGGACTTCTATGGCTACACCTTC. Translating it yields CASSTLSGDFYGYTF.

This clonotype was found many times. The chain recombines TRBV11-2 with TRBJ1-1, with a tentative D call TRBD1 (6 bases). V shed 2 bases and J shed 6 bases, with 13 bases lying between them. In germline, CDR1 is SGHAT, CDR2 FQNNGV. The CDR3 sequence is 14 residues long. The DNA of the CDR3 is TGTGCCAGCAGCTTACCAACGGGGGCCTCTGAAGCTTTCTTT. The encoded protein is CASSLPTGASEAFF.

The gene calls are TRBV6-2 or TRBV6-3 and TRBJ2-5; tentatively, D is TRBD1 or TRBD2 (6 bases each). Germline V gives CDR1 MNHEY, CDR2 SVGEGT. The CDR3 spans 14 residues. V gave up 6 bases and J gave up 4 bases, with 15 bases separating them. The CDR3 DNA sequence: TGTGCCAGCAGCACTGGGGGGCGGACAGAGACCCAGTACTTC. Its protein product is CASSTGGRTETQYF.

Comment on this clonotype: A single base separates this from a much larger clone, so it may be a read error. This chain uses TRBV12-3 or TRBV12-4 with TRBJ2-1, with no clear D. The CDR3 spans 15 residues. The CDR3 DNA is TGTGCCAGCAGTACAGCGACGAGCTCCTACAATGGGCAGTCCTTC. This codes for CASSTATSSYNGQSF.